One and the same sample provided the 11 T cell receptor beta chains below, sequenced in a study of blood T cell repertoires in COVID-19. Method: immunoSEQ multiplex PCR; TCRdb's copy keeps in-frame clones and lacks some. The sample consists of roughly 150,000 clones, approximately 80% of them appearing once. The sample consisted of PBMCs or T cells enriched from blood (not recorded which). The receptors derive from a man aged 40-50 years who had recovered from COVID-19.

The chain has TRBV7-3 and TRBJ2-3; D gene uncertain. This CDR3 contains 14 residues. The germline gives CDR1 SGHTA, CDR2 FQGTGA. V was shortened by 3 bases and J by 1 base, with 8 bases between the two germline ends. CDR3 nucleotide sequence: TGTGCCAGCAGCTTGGGTCTAGGCACAGATACGCAGTATTTT. This gives the protein CASSLGLGTDTQYF.

CDR3 coding DNA: TGTGCCAGCAGTAACGGAGGGGAGGGAAGCAATCAGCCCCAGCATTTT. Translation gives CASSNGGEGSNQPQHF. The rearrangement links TRBV2 to TRBJ1-5; weak D call: TRBD1 (5 bases). This CDR3 spans 16 amino acids. The ends were cut back, 5 bases at V and 1 base at J, with 15 bases in the middle. CDR1 and CDR2 from the germline V gene are SNHLY and FYNNEI.

As for this clone: A junction end diverges from the germline sequence, so it may reflect a read error. The chain uses TRBV5-1 and TRBJ2-1, with D maybe TRBD2 (5 bases). The CDR3 loop spans 12 amino acids. CDR1 is SGHRS and CDR2 is YFSETQ in the germline V gene. Here the CDR3 reads CASSPRSSVWIF. Written as DNA, the CDR3 is TGCGCCAGCAGCCCTCGAAGTAGCGTCTGGATCTTC.

This chain joins TRBV4-2 and TRBJ2-2; 9 nucleotides align to TRBD2. V was clipped by 1 base and J by 0 bases; unmatched bases: 3. Germline-derived CDR1 and CDR2 are LGHNA and YNFKEQ. The CDR3 contains 17 residues. The chain's CDR3 is CASSQVASGTNTGELFF. In DNA, the CDR3 is TGTGCCAGCAGCCAAGTTGCTAGCGGGACGAACACCGGGGAGCTGTTTTTT.

The chain couples TRBV7-3 to TRBJ2-3; TRBD1 matches at 8 bases. Germline CDR1 SGHTA, CDR2 FQGTGA. With 5 bases clipped from V and 3 bases from J, the junction kept 10 bases outside the gene matches. The CDR3 totals 16 residues. As DNA, the CDR3 is TGTGCCAGCAGCAGAGGACAGGGAAGTTTAACAGATACGCAGTATTTT. Encoded protein: CASSRGQGSLTDTQYF. Looking up the rest from reference TRBV7-3 and TRBJ2-3 gives the full variable domain: GAGVSQTPSNKVTEKGKYVELRCDPISGHTALYWYRQSLGQGPEFLIYFQGTGAADDSGLPNDRFFAVRPEGSVSTLKIQRTERGDSAVYLCASSRGQGSLTDTQYFGPGTRLTVL.

The rearrangement links TRBV5-1 to TRBJ1-2; a possible D gene is TRBD1 (6 bases). CDR1 and CDR2 from the germline V gene are SGHRS and YFSETQ. CDR3 size: 14 residues. V lost 6 bases, J lost 4 bases, and 16 bases lay in between. The CDR3 loop reads CASNEGDKGYGYTF. In DNA form, the CDR3 reads TGCGCCAGCAATGAGGGGGACAAAGGCTATGGCTACACCTTC.

CDR3 in amino acids: CATSEPTGTGVRTDTQYF. CDR3 DNA sequence: TGTGCCACCAGTGAGCCTACCGGGACAGGGGTTCGCACAGATACGCAGTATTTT. The chain couples TRBV24-1 to TRBJ2-3; 10 bases map to TRBD1. Germline V gene lookup returns CDR1 KGHDR and CDR2 SFDVKD. There are 18 residues in the CDR3. V dropped 4 bases and J dropped 1; count of bases not matched to a gene: 10.

The chain links TRBV5-1 to TRBJ2-3; 13 bases are shared with TRBD2. This CDR3 contains 15 residues. Trimming removed 3 bases from V and 5 bases from J; junction bases left unmatched: 3. CDR1 and CDR2 (germline): SGHRS, YFSETQ. This CDR3 reads CASSYRTSGGDTQYF. CDR3 DNA: TGCGCCAGCAGCTACCGGACTAGCGGGGGAGATACGCAGTATTTT.

This clone was found a few times. The chain recombines TRBV5-1 with TRBJ1-2, with TRBD1 as a possible D gene (6 bases). This CDR3 has 15 residues. Trimming took 1 base from V and 8 from J, leaving 18 bases between them. CDR1 is SGHRS and CDR2 is YFSETQ in the germline V gene. The CDR3 is CASSLYASGVGGYTF. CDR3 coding DNA: TGCGCCAGCAGCTTGTACGCGTCAGGGGTGGGCGGCTACACCTTC. The variable domain in full, with the rest retrieved from reference TRBV5-1 and TRBJ1-2, is KAGVTQTPRYLIKTRGQQVTLSCSPISGHRSVSWYQQTPGQGLQFLFEYFSETQRNKGNFPGRFSGRQFSNSRSEMNVSTLELGDSALYLCASSLYASGVGGYTFGSGTRLTVV.

The chain has TRBV2 and TRBJ2-2; the match to TRBD2 covers 7 bases. CDR1 SNHLY and CDR2 FYNNEI come from the germline V gene. V trimming: 1 base; J trimming: 4 bases; junction bases outside the gene matches: 6. There are 16 residues in the CDR3. The CDR3 loop is CASSEEFLAVTGELFF. CDR3 DNA sequence: TGTGCCAGCAGTGAAGAGTTCCTAGCGGTCACCGGGGAGCTGTTTTTT.

The chain has TRBV5-6 and TRBJ1-5, with a weak D call TRBD1 (5 bases). V was cut by 3 bases and J by 5 bases, with 12 bases left in between. The CDR3 has 14 residues. Per germline, CDR1 SGHDT and CDR2 YYEEEE. The CDR3 loop is CASSWGRGDQPQHF. The DNA for the CDR3 is TGTGCCAGCAGCTGGGGAAGGGGTGATCAGCCCCAGCATTTT.